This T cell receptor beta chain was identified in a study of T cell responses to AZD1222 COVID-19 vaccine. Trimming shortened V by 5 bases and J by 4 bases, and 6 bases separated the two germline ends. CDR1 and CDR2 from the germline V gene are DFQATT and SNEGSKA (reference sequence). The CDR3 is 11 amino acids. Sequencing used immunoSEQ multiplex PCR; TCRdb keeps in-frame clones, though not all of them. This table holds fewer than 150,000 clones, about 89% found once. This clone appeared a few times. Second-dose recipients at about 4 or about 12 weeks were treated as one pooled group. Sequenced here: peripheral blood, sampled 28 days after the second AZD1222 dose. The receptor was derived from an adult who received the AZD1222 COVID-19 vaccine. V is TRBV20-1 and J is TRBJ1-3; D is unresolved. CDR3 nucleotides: TGCAGTGCTGGGCAGGGAAACACCATATATTTT. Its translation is CSAGQGNTIYF.